The sequence of this T cell receptor beta chain was determined in a study of blood T cell repertoires in COVID-19. In the study overall: COVID-19 samples from acute and convalescent phases originated in the United States, Italy and Spain.

Per germline, CDR1 MGHDK and CDR2 SYGVNS. The V end lost 2 bases, the J end lost 0 bases, and 11 bases lay between the germline ends. The CDR3 covers 15 residues. In its sample, this clone was seen once. Original analysis: Reference gene primer amplification yielded estimated nucleated cell counts. This table comes from immunoSEQ multiplex PCR, and its TCRdb copy is limited to in-frame clones, with some not included. The V and J calls and the clone size are those of that table, but D and trimming were determined from the DNA. The sample lists approximately 170,000 clones, about 85% occurring once. Sequenced material: peripheral blood. V gene TRBV25-1 combines with J gene TRBJ2-7; D possibly corresponds to TRBD1 (6 bases). The sequence was collected from a man aged 25-45 years with acute or convalescent COVID-19. CDR3 DNA sequence: TGTGCCAGCAGTGAACCACAGGGCCTCTCCTACGAGCAGTACTTC. Amino acid sequence: CASSEPQGLSYEQYF.